The 20 T cell receptor beta chains given below trace back to one sample, sequenced in a study of blood T cell repertoires in COVID-19. Assay: immunoSEQ multiplex PCR; the TCRdb copy retains only in-frame clones and omits some. Among approximately 350,000 clones listed, approximately 88% were seen once. Specimen: peripheral blood. The receptors here all came from a woman in her twenties or thirties with COVID-19, enrolled during active disease.

The V gene is TRBV4-2, the J gene TRBJ2-7; TRBD2 agrees at 10 bases. Germline loops: CDR1 LGHNA, CDR2 YNFKEQ. Trimming at V came to 4 bases and at J to 0 bases, leaving 3 bases not matched to a gene. This CDR3 is 15 amino acids long. CDR3 nucleotide sequence: TGTGCCAGCAGCCCCCTAGCGGGGGCCTCCTACGAGCAGTACTTC. Protein: CASSPLAGASYEQYF.

This chain joins TRBV28 and TRBJ2-3; TRBD2 is a possible D gene (5 bases). V was trimmed by 2 bases and J by 0 bases, leaving 15 bases between them. Germline-derived CDR1 and CDR2 are MDHEN and SYDVKM. The CDR3 has 17 residues. CDR3 nucleotide sequence: TGTGCCAGCAGTTTAACCCCTTCGCGGGCTAGCACAGATACGCAGTATTTT. This gives the protein CASSLTPSRASTDTQYF.

The chain couples TRBV2 to TRBJ2-1; TRBD2 matches at 10 bases. CDR3 length: 15 amino acids. Looked up from germline, CDR1 is SNHLY and CDR2 is FYNNEI. The junction had 9 bases not matched to a gene; V was cut back by 5 bases and J by 8 bases. CDR3 amino acids: CASSFTSGIGDEQFF. The CDR3 DNA is TGTGCCAGCAGTTTTACTAGCGGGATTGGCGATGAGCAGTTCTTC.

This clone has just a few counts. The chain couples TRBV11-1 to TRBJ1-3, with D hard to call. CDR1 is SGHAT and CDR2 is FQDESV in the germline V gene (reference sequence). Trimming left V 2 bases short and J 4 bases short, with 3 bases between. The CDR3 loop spans 12 amino acids. CDR3 in DNA: TGTGCCAGCAGCTTACAGGGAAACACCATATATTTT. Its translation: CASSLQGNTIYF.

V and J are TRBV11-2 and TRBJ2-1; 8 bases map to TRBD2. The CDR3 runs to 14 residues. The ends lost 5 bases at V and 13 bases at J; junction bases unmatched: 13. Germline loops: CDR1 SGHAT, CDR2 FQNNGV. The CDR3 is CASSQGGGLAGQFF. CDR3 nucleotide sequence: TGTGCCAGCAGCCAGGGTGGTGGGCTAGCGGGCCAGTTCTTC. Full variable domain (remainder filled in from reference TRBV11-2 and TRBJ2-1): EAGVAQSPRYKIIEKRQSVAFWCNPISGHATLYWYQQILGQGPKLLIQFQNNGVVDDSQLPKDRFSAERLKGVDSTLKIQPAKLEDSAVYLCASSQGGGLAGQFFGPGTRLTVL.

The V call is TRBV6-5, the J call TRBJ2-1; D perhaps matches TRBD1 (6 bases). This CDR3 is built from 14 residues. Germline assignment: CDR1 MNHEY and CDR2 SVGAGI. Trimming removed 4 bases at V and 9 bases at J, with 16 bases between. CDR3 in amino acids: CASSSGAGLSEQFF. CDR3 nucleotide sequence: TGTGCCAGCAGTTCAGGGGCAGGACTGAGTGAGCAGTTCTTC.

This clone was observed once. The chain carries TRBV4-2 and TRBJ2-3, with 8 bases that match TRBD2. Germline V gene data show CDR1 as LGHNA and CDR2 as YNFKEQ. The CDR3 spans 20 residues. The junction had 15 bases not matched to a gene; V was cut back by 0 bases and J by 1 base. The CDR3 DNA reads TGTGCCAGCAGCCAAGATGGAGGAAGCGGGGGCGATTGGGGCACAGATACGCAGTATTTT. It codes for CASSQDGGSGGDWGTDTQYF.

V is TRBV10-3 and J is TRBJ1-1, with 7 positions matching TRBD1. The CDR3 consists of 14 residues. CDR1 and CDR2 from the germline V gene are ENHRY and SYGVKD. V shed 6 bases and J 7 bases; nucleotides not matched to a gene: 11. CDR3: CAIRIRTGQDEAFF. The CDR3 nucleotides are TGTGCCATCAGAATAAGGACAGGACAGGATGAAGCTTTCTTT.

The J gene is TRBJ2-2, the V gene TRBV10-1; maybe TRBD1 (6 bases). Deletions cut 3 bases from V and 3 bases from J, with 17 bases between. This CDR3 is built from 17 residues. Germline V gene data show CDR1 as WNHNN and CDR2 as SYGVQD (reference sequence). This CDR3 is CASSDLRDTSYTGELFF. CDR3 nucleotide sequence: TGCGCCAGCAGTGATTTACGGGACACTTCGTACACCGGGGAGCTGTTTTTT.

The V gene is TRBV6-2 or TRBV6-3, the J gene TRBJ2-2, with unresolved D. The CDR3 contains 14 residues. Per the germline V gene, CDR1 is MNHEY and CDR2 is SVGEGT. Trimming took 6 bases from V and 7 from J, leaving 15 bases between them. For the CDR3, the DNA is TGTGCCAGCAGCCGCCCGATTAGCAGCGGGGAGCTGTTTTTT. This gives the protein CASSRPISSGELFF.

The J gene is TRBJ1-1, the V gene TRBV3-1 (or the pseudogene TRBV3-2), with 7 bases lining up with TRBD1. Germline assignment: CDR1 LGHDT and CDR2 YNNKEL (reference sequence). The CDR3 runs 13 residues. The trim removed 5 bases at V and 0 bases at J, leaving 0 bases unmatched. This CDR3 is CASSRGLNTEAFF. CDR3 in DNA: TGTGCCAGCAGCAGGGGGCTGAACACTGAAGCTTTCTTT.

The chain couples TRBV5-1 to TRBJ1-1, with TRBD1 identical over 7 bases. Trimming cost V 1 base and J 11 bases; bases outside gene matches: 23. Germline CDR1 reads SGHRS; CDR2 reads YFSETQ. The CDR3 is 18 amino acids. CDR3 DNA sequence: TGCGCCAGCAGCTTGCGTCGGGGGACAGCAGACCTCTACCGGCACGCTTTCTTT. It encodes CASSLRRGTADLYRHAFF.

The rearrangement joins TRBV4-1 to TRBJ1-2; tentatively, D is TRBD1 (6 bases). Germline assignment: CDR1 MGHRA and CDR2 YSYEKL. Trimming left V 0 bases short and J 3 bases short, with 14 bases between. The length of the CDR3 is 16 residues. CDR3 sequence: CASSQERRSGDYGYTF. For the CDR3, the DNA is TGCGCCAGCAGCCAAGAACGCCGATCAGGGGACTATGGCTACACCTTC.

The chain couples TRBV5-4 to TRBJ2-1; 8 positions agree with TRBD1. In germline, CDR1 is SGHNT, CDR2 YYREEE (reference sequence). V shed 2 bases and J 6 bases; nucleotides not matched to a gene: 1. The CDR3 has 13 residues. The CDR3 nucleotides are TGTGCCAGCAGCTTCGGGACAGGCAATGAGCAGTTCTTC. Protein: CASSFGTGNEQFF.

The rearrangement joins TRBV2 to TRBJ2-3; D perhaps matches TRBD2 (5 bases). The V end was cut by 3 bases, the J end by 1 base, with 5 bases between. There are 13 residues in the CDR3. Germline loops: CDR1 SNHLY, CDR2 FYNNEI. CDR3 DNA: TGTGCCAGCAGTGACGGGGGCACAGATACGCAGTATTTT. It specifies CASSDGGTDTQYF. Filled out from reference TRBV2 and TRBJ2-3, the complete variable domain reads EPEVTQTPSHQVTQMGQEVILRCVPISNHLYFYWYRQILGQKVEFLVSFYNNEISEKSEIFDDQFSVERPDGSNFTLKIRSTKLEDSAMYFCASSDGGTDTQYFGPGTRLTVL.

The gene calls are TRBV9 and TRBJ2-2, with a weak D call TRBD1 (5 bases). The V and J ends lost 0 bases and 3 bases respectively, with 9 bases between them. This CDR3 has 15 residues. From germline, CDR1 is SGDLS and CDR2 YYNGEE. Here the CDR3 reads CASSVEGRDTGELFF. CDR3 nucleotide sequence: TGTGCCAGCAGCGTAGAGGGGCGCGACACCGGGGAGCTGTTTTTT.

J is TRBJ2-1 and V is TRBV19; tentatively, D is TRBD1 (5 bases). Trimming left V 1 base short and J 7 bases short, with 5 bases between. CDR1 is LNHDA and CDR2 is SQIVND in the germline V gene (reference sequence). This CDR3 comprises 12 residues. Here the CDR3 reads CASSIGTNEQFF. In DNA form, the CDR3 reads TGTGCCAGTAGTATAGGGACAAATGAGCAGTTCTTC.

The V call is TRBV4-1, the J call TRBJ1-2; D is unresolved. There are 14 residues in the CDR3. Germline loops: CDR1 MGHRA, CDR2 YSYEKL. V gave up 1 base and J gave up 1 base, with 7 bases separating them. CDR3 sequence reads: CASSQVRGNYGYTF. CDR3 nucleotide sequence: TGCGCCAGCAGCCAAGTTCGGGGTAACTATGGCTACACCTTC.

The chain uses TRBV24-1 and TRBJ2-5; 7 nucleotides line up with TRBD2. The CDR3 has 17 amino acids. V gave up 5 bases and J gave up 4 bases; unmatched junction bases: 15. Germline CDR1 reads KGHDR; CDR2 reads SFDVKD. The CDR3 region has the DNA TGTGCCACCAGTGGACGACGTGGGGGGGAGACGGGAGAGACCCAGTACTTC. Residues: CATSGRRGGETGETQYF.

The chain has TRBV2 and TRBJ2-3, with a tentative D call TRBD1 (5 bases). V was cut by 4 bases and J by 3 bases, with 26 bases left in between. The CDR3 sequence is 19 residues long. Germline lookup yields CDR1 SNHLY and CDR2 FYNNEI. In DNA form, the CDR3 reads TGTGCCAGCAGTGCAAATGTCGGCAGCCCCACCGACAGAACAGATACGCAGTATTTT. The encoded protein is CASSANVGSPTDRTDTQYF.